This T cell receptor beta chain was recorded in a study of OX40 agonist ivuxolimab in advanced cancers. Assay used: immunoSEQ multiplex PCR; TCRdb lists only in-frame clones, some missing. The data show 100,000 or so clones, with roughly 90% seen just once and about 0.17% held by the top ten. Germline CDR1 MNHEY, CDR2 SMNVEV (reference sequence). There are 16 residues in the CDR3. V lost 5 bases, J lost 9 bases, and 10 bases stayed unmatched. This TCR came from an adult with an advanced solid tumor such as melanoma, head and neck, liver or kidney cancer. This chain connects TRBV27 to TRBJ2-1; 13 bases are a match to TRBD2. Sequencing was performed on CD4+ or CD8+ T cells sorted from blood, taken in a trial of the OX40 agonist ivuxolimab. The CDR3 spells CASSPELAGGTIEQFF. CDR3 coding DNA: TGTGCCAGCAGTCCCGAACTAGCGGGAGGGACAATTGAGCAGTTCTTC.